This passage covers 22 T cell receptor beta chains from one sample sequenced in a study of blood T cell repertoires in COVID-19. TCRdb's table, derived via immunoSEQ multiplex PCR, lists solely in-frame clones and lacks some. The table includes approximately 240,000 clones, around nine tenths detected once. Material for sequencing was PBMCs or T cells enriched from blood (not recorded which). All receptors derive from a woman in her late teens or twenties who had recovered from COVID-19.

V usage is TRBV9 and J usage is TRBJ2-7; 8 nucleotides line up with TRBD2. Germline CDR1 SGDLS, CDR2 YYNGEE. J lost 5 bases, V lost 2 bases, and 12 bases had no gene match. CDR3 length: 16 amino acids. CDR3 sequence (DNA): TGTGCCAGCAGCGTCACCAGGACCCTAGCGGGCGACGAGCAGTACTTC. Translating gives CASSVTRTLAGDEQYF.

This chain connects TRBV4-2 to TRBJ1-5, with TRBD1 matching 11 bases. Germline V gene lookup returns CDR1 LGHNA and CDR2 YNFKEQ. The CDR3 runs to 16 residues. Trimming took 1 base from V and 6 from J; bases not matched to a gene: 5. The CDR3, as DNA: TGTGCCAGCAGCCAAGCCGGGACAGGGGGAGGTCAGCCCCAGCATTTT. Amino acid sequence: CASSQAGTGGGQPQHF.

This chain's CDR3 is CASSFSAGGNEQFF. For the CDR3, the DNA is TGTGCCAGCAGTTTTAGCGCGGGAGGGAATGAGCAGTTCTTC. V and J are TRBV28 and TRBJ2-1; 9 nucleotides line up with TRBD2. This CDR3 has 14 amino acids. V lost 3 bases to trimming and J lost 7 bases; unmatched junction nucleotides: 4. In germline, CDR1 is MDHEN, CDR2 SYDVKM.

The J gene is TRBJ2-7, the V gene TRBV5-4; D ambiguous. V lost 4 bases, J lost 2 bases, and 19 bases lay in between. CDR1 SGHNT and CDR2 YYREEE come from the germline V gene (reference sequence). This CDR3 comprises 16 residues. The CDR3 loop reads CASSPMVTRVPYEQYF. Here the CDR3 DNA reads TGTGCCAGCAGCCCCATGGTAACACGGGTCCCCTACGAGCAGTACTTC.

This chain joins TRBV3-1 (or the pseudogene TRBV3-2) and TRBJ2-5; TRBD2 aligns across 8 bases. Germline V gene data show CDR1 as LGHDT and CDR2 as YNNKEL (reference sequence). This CDR3 is 16 amino acids long. J lost 5 bases, V lost 4 bases, and 12 bases had no gene match. The CDR3 nucleotides read TGTGCCAGCAGCCCCCGAGGAGCGGGAGATGAGGAGACCCAGTACTTC. This translates into CASSPRGAGDEETQYF.

The chain combines TRBV6-2 or TRBV6-3 with TRBJ2-7, with 10 bases lining up with TRBD1. This CDR3 is built from 15 residues. Germline CDR1 is MNHEY and CDR2 is SVGEGT. The V gene end was trimmed by 5 bases and the J gene end by 5 bases; junction bases not matched to a gene: 9. CDR3 DNA sequence: TGTGCCAGCAGTGACGGGACAGGGGAGGCCCACGAGCAGTACTTC. Protein sequence: CASSDGTGEAHEQYF.

This clone is a singleton in its sample. The rearrangement links TRBV5-1 to TRBJ1-5; TRBD1 aligns across 10 bases. V trimming: 0 bases; J trimming: 6 bases; junction bases outside the gene matches: 6. Germline V gives CDR1 SGHRS, CDR2 YFSETQ. This CDR3 has 16 amino acids. CDR3 protein: CASSLGTGGGSQPQHF. The CDR3 region has the DNA TGCGCCAGCAGCTTGGGGACAGGGGGAGGGAGTCAGCCCCAGCATTTT. Drawing the rest from reference TRBV5-1 and TRBJ1-5, the complete variable domain is KAGVTQTPRYLIKTRGQQVTLSCSPISGHRSVSWYQQTPGQGLQFLFEYFSETQRNKGNFPGRFSGRQFSNSRSEMNVSTLELGDSALYLCASSLGTGGGSQPQHFGDGTRLSIL.

This clone was detected only once. The gene calls are TRBV7-9 and TRBJ2-1, with 8 bases matching TRBD2. The ends lost 4 bases at V and 10 bases at J; junction bases unmatched: 3. The CDR3 runs to 12 residues. From germline, CDR1 is SEHNR and CDR2 FQNEAQ (reference sequence). The CDR3 sequence: CASSSGGGEQFF. Here the CDR3 DNA reads TGTGCCAGCAGCTCGGGCGGGGGGGAGCAGTTCTTC.

The chain combines TRBV3-1 (or the pseudogene TRBV3-2) with TRBJ1-1; D is unresolved. CDR1 is LGHDT and CDR2 is YNNKEL in the germline V gene (reference sequence). The CDR3 has 13 amino acids. Trimming took off 4 bases at V and 4 bases at J, with 10 bases between the two ends. The CDR3 sequence is CASSRTQSTEAFF. Here the CDR3 DNA reads TGTGCCAGCAGCCGTACCCAGTCCACTGAAGCTTTCTTT.

The chain combines TRBV3-1 (or the pseudogene TRBV3-2) with TRBJ2-7; D not certain. The germline gives CDR1 LGHDT, CDR2 YNNKEL (reference sequence). The CDR3 is made up of 15 amino acids. V gave up 0 bases and J gave up 1 base, with 10 bases separating them. CDR3 DNA: TGTGCCAGCAGCCAAGATCTAGTTAGGTCCTACGAGCAGTACTTC. Its protein product is CASSQDLVRSYEQYF.

The chain combines TRBV7-9 with TRBJ2-7, with TRBD1 identical over 8 bases. This CDR3 comprises 15 residues. J gave up 2 bases and V 4 bases, and 7 bases lay outside the gene matches. Germline assignment: CDR1 SEHNR and CDR2 FQNEAQ (reference sequence). In nucleotides, the CDR3 is TGTGCCAGCAGCTCGCTAACAGGGGGAACCTACGAGCAGTACTTC. It yields the protein CASSSLTGGTYEQYF.

The CDR3 DNA follows: TGTGCCAGCAGCCCCCTAACTAGCGGGATATACGAGCAGTACTTC. Protein: CASSPLTSGIYEQYF. The chain links TRBV7-2 to TRBJ2-7; TRBD2 matches 10 bases. The CDR3 sequence is 15 residues long. Germline V gene sequence: CDR1 SGHTA, CDR2 FQGNSA. Trimming at V came to 5 bases and at J to 4 bases, leaving 8 bases not matched to a gene.

The chain combines TRBV21-1 with TRBJ1-2; the DNA was not compared with TRBD1, the D call given in the table. TRBV21-1 constitutes a pseudogene. The CDR3 is made up of 14 amino acids. CDR3 in amino acids: CASSTPGQNDGYTF. Written as DNA, the CDR3 is TGTGCCAGCAGCACACCTGGACAGAACGATGGCTACACCTTC.

This chain connects TRBV4-3 to TRBJ1-6, with a weak D call TRBD1 (6 bases). Trimming removed 6 bases from V and 10 bases from J, with 16 bases in between. This CDR3 region has 14 residues. Germline-derived CDR1 and CDR2 are LGHNA and YSLEER. The CDR3 coding sequence is TGCGCCAGCAGTGGGGCCAGGGGTGGATCACCCCTCCACTTT. It translates to CASSGARGGSPLHF.

The CDR3 coding sequence is TGTGCCAGCAGCTTTCGGACAGGGATTTTCGGGTCCGACACCGGGGAGCTGTTTTTT. Protein: CASSFRTGIFGSDTGELFF. V gene TRBV21-1 combines with J gene TRBJ2-2; TRBD1, as called in the table, went unchecked against the DNA. TRBV21-1 is shown as a pseudogene. CDR3 length equals 19 residues.

The rearrangement joins TRBV7-2 to TRBJ1-2; no definite D call. The CDR3 covers 13 residues. Trimming took 5 bases from V and 8 from J, leaving 15 bases between them. The germline gives CDR1 SGHTA, CDR2 FQGNSA. In nucleotides, the CDR3 is TGTGCCAGCAGCCCGACCGACTCCGGCGGCTACACCTTC. It yields the protein CASSPTDSGGYTF. Complete variable domain (other parts from reference TRBV7-2 and TRBJ1-2): GAGVSQSPSNKVTEKGKDVELRCDPISGHTALYWYRQSLGQGLEFLIYFQGNSAPDKSGLPSDRFSAERTGGSVSTLTIQRTQQEDSAVYLCASSPTDSGGYTFGSGTRLTVV.

This rearrangement joins TRBV7-3 to TRBJ1-2; D gene ambiguous. The CDR3 totals 13 residues. The germline V gene has CDR1 SGHTA and CDR2 FQGTGA. Trimming pared 11 bases from V and 3 bases from J, leaving 16 bases between. CDR3 protein: CAGLTHYDYGYTF. The CDR3 region has the DNA TGTGCCGGACTGACTCATTACGACTATGGCTACACCTTC.

The rearrangement joins TRBV19 to TRBJ2-1; the match to TRBD1 covers 12 bases. The CDR3 has 15 amino acids. CDR1 and CDR2 from the germline V gene are LNHDA and SQIVND (reference sequence). Germline trimming cut 5 bases from V and 7 bases from J; bases unmatched to any gene: 6. The CDR3 loop reads CASSGDRGLHNEQFF. CDR3 sequence (DNA): TGTGCCAGTAGTGGGGACAGGGGGCTCCATAATGAGCAGTTCTTC.

V usage is TRBV3-1 (or the pseudogene TRBV3-2) and J usage is TRBJ2-2; D possibly corresponds to TRBD2 (5 bases). The V end was cut by 4 bases, the J end by 1 base, with 16 bases between. CDR3 length: 17 residues. The germline CDR1 and CDR2 sequences are LGHDT and YNNKEL (reference sequence). The CDR3 region has the DNA TGTGCCAGCAGCCGAAGGACTTTCACTAAGAACACCGGGGAGCTGTTTTTT. The encoded protein is CASSRRTFTKNTGELFF.

V is TRBV14 and J is TRBJ1-1; D remains ambiguous. The CDR3 spans 14 residues. CDR1 SGHDN and CDR2 FVKESK come from the germline V gene. The ends were cut back, 3 bases at V and 1 base at J, with 9 bases in the middle. In nucleotides, the CDR3 is TGTGCCAGCAGCCACGGGTGGCAGAACACTGAAGCTTTCTTT. Translation: CASSHGWQNTEAFF.

The chain employs TRBV18 and TRBJ1-1, with a possible D match to TRBD1 (5 bases). The V and J ends lost 1 base and 0 bases respectively, with 9 bases between them. Germline V CDR1 and CDR2: KGHSH, LQKENI. This CDR3 is built from 15 residues. CDR3 coding DNA: TGTGCCAGCTCACCACGCGCAGGGTTGAACACTGAAGCTTTCTTT. Amino acid sequence: CASSPRAGLNTEAFF. The variable domain in full, with the rest retrieved from reference TRBV18 and TRBJ1-1, is NAGVMQNPRHLVRRRGQEARLRCSPMKGHSHVYWYRQLPEEGLKFMVYLQKENIIDESGMPKERFSAEFPKEGPSILRIQQVVRGDSAAYFCASSPRAGLNTEAFFGQGTRLTVV.

The V call is TRBV28, the J call TRBJ2-5; 7 bases align to TRBD1. CDR3 size: 15 residues. From germline, CDR1 is MDHEN and CDR2 SYDVKM. Germline trimming cut 6 bases from V and 4 bases from J; bases unmatched to any gene: 11. The DNA of the CDR3 is TGTGCCAGCAGCCCCAGGGGGTATGGGCGAGAGACCCAGTACTTC. This gives the protein CASSPRGYGRETQYF.